The 15 T cell receptor beta chains in this list originate from one sample, sequenced in a study of CD8 T cells in ankylosing spondylitis. General observations from the study: A motif in TCR beta, a set of under ten highly homologous variants, appeared characteristic of ankylosing spondylitis blood.

Their cognate antigens are unknown. TCRdb reanalysed the 5' RACE reads using MiXCR and keeps one entry per CDR3 protein. The sample lists about 700,000 distinct CDR3 sequences, around 20% occurring once. Sequencing was done on a sample of blood, either unsorted or a sorted T cell fraction (not recorded which). These receptors were collected from a male donor with ankylosing spondylitis.

In its sample, this clonotype was seen a few times. This chain connects TRBV28 to TRBJ1-2; D unresolved. CDR3 length: 13 amino acids. V was pared by 3 bases and J by 6 bases, with 11 bases between. The V gene's germline CDR1 is MDHEN and CDR2 SYDVKM. The CDR3: CASSFRTEHGYTF. For the CDR3, the DNA is TGTGCCAGCAGTTTCCGTACAGAGCATGGCTACACCTTC.

This clonotype was counted a few times. The rearrangement uses TRBV20-1 and TRBJ1-6; 9 positions agree with TRBD1. The CDR3 consists of 12 residues. Trimming took 5 bases from V and 13 from J; bases not matched to a gene: 6. CDR1 is DFQATT and CDR2 is SNEGSKA in the germline V gene (reference sequence). CDR3 amino acids: CSAAGQGVPLHF. In DNA form, the CDR3 reads TGCAGTGCTGCGGGACAGGGCGTCCCCCTCCACTTT.

A few counts support this clonotype. The gene calls are TRBV5-6 and TRBJ2-7; D is unresolved. Trimming stripped 4 bases from V and 6 bases from J, with 17 bases between. CDR3 length: 14 residues. CDR1 is SGHDT, CDR2 YYEEEE, per germline. DNA for the CDR3: TGTGCCAGCAGCGTGCCGGGTGCGACTCGCGAGCAGTACTTC. Translated: CASSVPGATREQYF.

This clonotype was seen a few times. The chain employs TRBV7-9 and TRBJ2-1; D is unresolved. CDR3 length equals 13 residues. V lost 5 bases to trimming and J lost 3 bases, with 8 bases between them. Germline CDR1 is SEHNR and CDR2 is FQNEAQ (reference sequence). The CDR3 DNA reads TGTGCCAGCAGCAACCCAAGCTACAATGAGCAGTTCTTC. Its protein is CASSNPSYNEQFF.

The V and J genes are TRBV6-1 and TRBJ1-6; D uncertain. CDR3 length: 16 amino acids. Germline loops: CDR1 MNHNS, CDR2 SASEGT. Trimming took 5 bases from V and 4 from J, leaving 15 bases between them. CDR3 in amino acids: CASSPQLLLYNSPLHF. The CDR3 nucleotides are TGTGCCAGCAGTCCACAGCTACTTCTTTATAATTCACCCCTCCACTTT.

There are many counts of this clonotype. V usage is TRBV7-8 and J usage is TRBJ2-1, with D uncertain. Per germline, CDR1 SGHVS and CDR2 FQNEAQ. The CDR3 consists of 15 residues. V was cut by 1 base and J by 0 bases, with 7 bases left in between. In DNA, the CDR3 is TGTGCCAGCAGCTTAGTTTTCAGCTCCTACAATGAGCAGTTCTTC. Its translation: CASSLVFSSYNEQFF.

The chain uses TRBV20-1 and TRBJ2-2, with TRBD2 matching over 9 bases. The V gene's germline CDR1 is DFQATT and CDR2 SNEGSKA (reference sequence). The CDR3 is 15 residues long. V gave up 3 bases and J gave up 5 bases; unmatched junction bases: 7. In DNA, the CDR3 is TGCAGTGCTAGTGGGTTAGCGGGAGATACCGGGGAGCTGTTTTTT. Translated: CSASGLAGDTGELFF.

V is TRBV27 and J is TRBJ1-1, with 9 bases matching TRBD1. After removal of 2 bases from V and 8 bases from J, the junction contained 6 bases not matched to a gene. Germline V gene lookup returns CDR1 MNHEY and CDR2 SMNVEV (reference sequence). The CDR3 totals 14 residues. CDR3 sequence: CASSLDRDRAEAFF. The CDR3 region has the DNA TGTGCCAGCAGTTTAGACCGGGACAGGGCCGAAGCTTTCTTT.

The sample holds a few counts of this clonotype. The genes are TRBV4-1 and TRBJ2-7; tentatively, D is TRBD1 (6 bases). The V and J ends lost 3 bases and 3 bases respectively, with 12 bases between them. The CDR3 length is 14 residues. Germline V gene lookup returns CDR1 MGHRA and CDR2 YSYEKL. CDR3 protein: CASSQPGHSYEQYF. The CDR3 nucleotides read TGCGCCAGCAGCCAGCCGGGACACAGCTACGAGCAGTACTTC.

DNA of the CDR3: TGTGCCAGCAGCTCGTTTCAGGACGGGGTCGGGATAGCAGCCCAAGGTACCCAGTACTTC. Residues: CASSSFQDGVGIAAQGTQYF. The gene calls are TRBV7-8 and TRBJ2-5, with D possibly being TRBD2 (5 bases). CDR3 length equals 20 residues. V lost 4 bases, J lost 8 bases, and 35 bases lay in between. Germline V lookup: CDR1 SGHVS, CDR2 FQNEAQ.

The V call is TRBV3-1, the J call TRBJ2-3; TRBD1 matches at 7 bases. The CDR3 length is 19 residues. CDR1 is LGHDT, CDR2 YNNKEL, per germline (reference sequence). V trimming: 4 bases; J trimming: 0 bases; junction bases outside the gene matches: 16. The CDR3 loop is CASSPGARERGRSTDTQYF. CDR3 sequence (DNA): TGTGCCAGCAGCCCCGGTGCCCGGGAAAGGGGGCGGAGCACAGATACGCAGTATTTT.

The J gene is TRBJ2-7, the V gene TRBV7-2, with no clear D. Per the germline V gene, CDR1 is SGHTA and CDR2 is FQGNSA. V dropped 5 bases and J dropped 2 bases, with 10 bases sitting between them. The CDR3 totals 13 residues. CDR3: CASSLLSTYEQYF. The CDR3 nucleotides are TGTGCCAGCAGCCTCCTTAGTACCTACGAGCAGTACTTC.

This clonotype was observed a handful of times. V is TRBV6-5 and J is TRBJ2-7; perhaps TRBD1 as D (5 bases). The germline V gene has CDR1 MNHEY and CDR2 SVGAGI. Trimming pared 4 bases from V and 3 bases from J, leaving 13 bases between. The CDR3 loop spans 14 amino acids. CDR3 sequence: CASSSPRTNYEQYF. CDR3 nucleotide sequence: TGTGCCAGCAGTTCCCCCCGGACAAACTACGAGCAGTACTTC.

This clonotype was seen more than once but under ten times. The chain employs TRBV5-1 and TRBJ1-2; D gene ambiguous. CDR1 is SGHRS and CDR2 is YFSETQ in the germline V gene. The V end was cut by 4 bases, the J end by 5 bases, with 15 bases between. CDR3 length equals 14 residues. The CDR3 loop reads CASSPLLGGYGYTF. CDR3 nucleotides: TGCGCCAGCAGCCCCCTCCTAGGAGGGTATGGCTACACCTTC.

This clonotype was seen a few times. The chain links TRBV9 to TRBJ2-5, with D unresolved. Germline CDR1 reads SGDLS; CDR2 reads YYNGEE. This CDR3 region has 15 residues. Trimming pared 0 bases from V and 4 bases from J, leaving 13 bases between. CDR3 region: CASSVGSGVGETQYF. The DNA of the CDR3 is TGTGCCAGCAGCGTAGGTTCAGGTGTCGGAGAGACCCAGTACTTC.